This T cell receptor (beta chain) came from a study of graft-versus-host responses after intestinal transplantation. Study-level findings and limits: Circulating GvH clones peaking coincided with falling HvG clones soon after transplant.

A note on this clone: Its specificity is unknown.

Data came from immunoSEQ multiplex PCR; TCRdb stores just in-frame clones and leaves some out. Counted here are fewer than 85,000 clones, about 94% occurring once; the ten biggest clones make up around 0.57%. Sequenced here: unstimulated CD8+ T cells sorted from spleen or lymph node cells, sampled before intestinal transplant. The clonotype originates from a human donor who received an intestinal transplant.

CDR3 DNA sequence: TGTGCCAGCAGTTCAGGGACTAGGAACTACGAGCAGTACTTC. Amino acid sequence: CASSSGTRNYEQYF. The J gene is TRBJ2-7, the V gene TRBV27, with 8 bases fitting TRBD2. The length of the CDR3 is 14 residues. Germline V CDR1 and CDR2: MNHEY, SMNVEV (reference sequence). The junction had 5 bases not matched to a gene; V was cut back by 4 bases and J by 3 bases.